The 30 T cell receptor beta chains below were found in one sample sequenced in a study of tumor-infiltrating lymphocytes in oesophageal squamous cell carcinoma. A single record per CDR3 protein comes from TCRdb applying MiXCR to the PCR reads. Here the sample spans approximately 18,000 distinct CDR3 sequences, around two fifths being singletons. The specimen was esophageal tumor tissue. All receptors derive from a male donor with esophageal squamous cell carcinoma.

The J gene is TRBJ2-5, the V gene TRBV11-1; D remains unclear. Near its end, the DNA agrees better with TRBJ2-3, so the J call may be wrong. The CDR3 runs to 12 residues. CDR1 is SGHAT and CDR2 is FQDESV in the germline V gene (reference sequence). The CDR3: CASSFPRGTQYF. The CDR3 DNA reads as TGTGCCAGCAGCTTCCCGCGCGGTACGCAGTATTTT.

By its share, this clonotype is medium-sized. The rearrangement joins TRBV7-9 to TRBJ1-2; 10 bases line up with TRBD1. Losses at the gene ends were 5 bases for V and 7 bases for J; bases not matched to a gene: 13. Germline lookup yields CDR1 SEHNR and CDR2 FQNEAQ (reference sequence). The CDR3 spans 16 residues. The chain's CDR3 is CASSMDGRQGALGYTF. The CDR3 DNA reads TGTGCCAGCAGCATGGACGGAAGACAGGGGGCGCTTGGCTACACCTTC.

This clonotype is medium-sized. This chain uses TRBV12-3 or TRBV12-4 with TRBJ2-3, with D maybe TRBD2 (6 bases). The CDR3 spans 19 residues. The germline V and J ends were trimmed by 2 bases and 0 bases, with 21 bases remaining between them. CDR3 sequence: CASSLSPGLVGTSTDTQYF. CDR3 DNA: TGTGCCAGCAGTTTATCCCCGGGTTTGGTAGGGACTAGCACAGATACGCAGTATTTT.

This clonotype came up many times. The V and J genes are TRBV19 and TRBJ1-2; 7 bases align to TRBD1. CDR1 LNHDA and CDR2 SQIVND come from the germline V gene (reference sequence). Trimming cost V 6 bases and J 7 bases; bases outside gene matches: 11. The CDR3 is made up of 14 amino acids. The CDR3 nucleotides are TGTGCCAGTAGCACACGGGACAGCCTGGGTGGCTACACCTTC. As protein: CASSTRDSLGGYTF.

J is TRBJ2-5 and V is TRBV7-2, with D possibly matching TRBD2 (6 bases). The last part of the DNA fits TRBJ2-7 better; the J call may be wrong. The CDR3 consists of 14 residues. Germline V CDR1 and CDR2: SGHTA, FQGNSA. CDR3 amino acids: CASSRAPGGYEQYF. The CDR3 DNA follows: TGTGCCAGCAGCCGAGCACCCGGAGGGTACGAGCAGTACTTC.

Many counts were recorded for this clonotype. J is TRBJ2-2 and V is TRBV7-9; D unresolved. V was pared by 0 bases and J by 7 bases, with 9 bases between. The CDR3 has 14 residues. The germline V gene has CDR1 SEHNR and CDR2 FQNEAQ (reference sequence). CDR3 in amino acids: CASSLASGYGELFF. The CDR3, as DNA: TGTGCCAGCAGCTTAGCGTCAGGTTACGGGGAGCTGTTTTTT. Complete variable domain (other parts from reference TRBV7-9 and TRBJ2-2): DTGVSQNPRHKITKRGQNVTFRCDPISEHNRLYWYRQTLGQGPEFLTYFQNEAQLEKSRLLSDRFSAERPKGSFSTLEIQRTEQGDSAMYLCASSLASGYGELFFGEGSRLTVL.

For this clonotype: This likely comes from a read error, as the CDR3 has no conserved phenylalanine or tryptophan at its end. The DNA is left out, because the CDR3 cannot be placed on it with certainty; the CDR3 is given as TCRdb lists it. The chain is built from TRBV7-2 and TRBJ2-5. Inclusive of both ends, the CDR3 amounts to 16 amino acids. Germline values: CDR1 SGHTA, CDR2 FQGNSA. The CDR3 reads CASSLELVSYEQYFGN.

This chain connects TRBV5-1 to TRBJ2-5; 7 bases agree with TRBD2. The J call could be wrong; TRBJ2-7 is a better fit for the DNA end. Germline V gives CDR1 SGHRS, CDR2 YFSETQ. The CDR3 has 14 residues. DNA of the CDR3: TGCGCCAGCAGCCCAGAAGCGGGAACCTACGAGCAGTACTTC. Translation: CASSPEAGTYEQYF.

This clonotype was observed a handful of times. The rearrangement joins TRBV27 to TRBJ2-5; no clear D. The J call may be faulty, since TRBJ2-1 better matches the DNA end. The CDR3 is 14 residues long. Germline V lookup: CDR1 MNHEY, CDR2 SMNVEV (reference sequence). As DNA, the CDR3 is TGTGCCAGCAGTTTATTTTTGGGTAGCTACGAGCAGTTCTTC. Protein: CASSLFLGSYEQFF.

This rearrangement joins TRBV12-3 or TRBV12-4 to TRBJ2-3, with D maybe TRBD2 (5 bases). Matching the DNA end better, TRBJ2-1 makes the J call doubtful. The CDR3 loop spans 13 amino acids. Here the CDR3 DNA reads TGTGCCAGCAGTTCGAGCGGAGTCTACGAGCAGTTCTTC. Encoded protein: CASSSSGVYEQFF.

In the case of this clonotype: The CDR3 carries no conserved terminal phenylalanine or tryptophan, so it likely arises from a read error. It is unclear where the CDR3 begins or ends on the DNA, so no DNA is shown, and the CDR3 is as TCRdb lists it. The V call is TRBV14, the J call TRBJ2-3. Germline-derived CDR1 and CDR2 are SGHDN and FVKESK. The length of the CDR3 is 13 amino acids, counting both ends. Here the CDR3 reads CASSLGYEQYFGT.

Concerning this clonotype: This CDR3 is missing its conserved last phenylalanine or tryptophan, likely due to a read error. The DNA is left out, because the CDR3 cannot be placed on it with certainty; the CDR3 is given as TCRdb lists it. V gene TRBV5-6 combines with J gene TRBJ2-5; no DNA check was done on the table's D call, TRBD1. CDR1 is SGHDT, CDR2 YYEEEE, per germline. The CDR3 contains 16 residues when both ends are counted. CDR3 loop: CASSLDRGSGGYTFGS.

The table lists this clonotype with many counts. This chain joins TRBV7-8 and TRBJ2-1, with 9 bases aligning to TRBD2. The CDR3 length is 15 residues. With 3 bases clipped from V and 5 bases from J, the junction kept 5 bases outside the gene matches. Germline loops: CDR1 SGHVS, CDR2 FQNEAQ. The CDR3 region is CASSFMASGNNEQFF. CDR3 bases: TGTGCCAGCAGCTTTATGGCTAGCGGGAACAATGAGCAGTTCTTC.

This clonotype was observed many times. V usage is TRBV11-1 and J usage is TRBJ2-5, with D possibly being TRBD1 or TRBD2 (5 bases each). Matching the DNA end better, TRBJ2-7 makes the J call doubtful. Germline assignment: CDR1 SGHAT and CDR2 FQDESV (reference sequence). This CDR3 contains 16 residues. CDR3 nucleotides: TGTGCCAGCAGCTTAGGCCCCCGGGGCGAAGAATACGAGCAGTACTTC. This encodes CASSLGPRGEEYEQYF.

The rearrangement uses TRBV2 and TRBJ2-3, with 14 bases matching TRBD2. The CDR3 covers 15 residues. Unmatched junction bases numbered 7, after V lost 10 bases and J lost 4 bases. CDR1 and CDR2 (germline): SNHLY, FYNNEI. The chain's CDR3 is CAMGTSGRGPDTQYF. CDR3 bases: TGTGCCATGGGGACTAGCGGGAGAGGCCCAGATACGCAGTATTTT.

This clonotype was recorded many times. The J gene is TRBJ2-1, the V gene TRBV5-8; D possibly uses TRBD1 or TRBD2 (5 bases each). The V gene lost 4 bases and the J gene lost 10 bases, with 12 bases spanning the gap. The CDR3 runs 12 residues. Germline assignment: CDR1 SGHTS and CDR2 YDEGEE. The DNA for the CDR3 is TGTGCCAGCAGCGCGGACTGGGGGGAGCAGTTCTTC. Translation: CASSADWGEQFF.

CDR3 loop: CATSDWTLNYGYTF. The DNA for the CDR3 is TGTGCCACCAGTGATTGGACGTTGAACTATGGCTACACCTTC. The chain uses TRBV24-1 and TRBJ1-2, with D unresolved. Germline V gene sequence: CDR1 KGHDR, CDR2 SFDVKD. This CDR3 has 14 residues. V lost 2 bases and J lost 2, with 8 bases in between.

CDR3 DNA: TGTGCCAGCAGCACCGAGAGGACACCTCCTTACGAGCAGTACTTC. Translation: CASSTERTPPYEQYF. The chain couples TRBV12-3 or TRBV12-4 to TRBJ2-6; weak D call: TRBD1 (5 bases). The DNA end is a closer match to TRBJ2-7, so the J assignment may be wrong. The CDR3 is made up of 15 amino acids.

The gene calls are TRBV11-1 and TRBJ2-5; TRBD1 might be the D (6 bases). The CDR3 is 15 residues long. Germline V lookup: CDR1 SGHAT, CDR2 FQDESV (reference sequence). V was shortened by 2 bases and J by 2 bases, with 12 bases between the two germline ends. The CDR3 DNA reads TGTGCCAGCAGCTTAAGTGGGACACTACAAGAGACCCAGTACTTC. It yields the protein CASSLSGTLQETQYF.

This chain uses TRBV7-3 with TRBJ2-7; D assignment may be TRBD1 or TRBD2 (6 bases each). The J call may be incorrect, as the DNA end agrees better with TRBJ2-1. The germline V gene has CDR1 SGHTA and CDR2 FQGTGA. CDR3 size: 15 residues. CDR3 loop: CASSYKGGTYNEQFF. The CDR3 bases are TGTGCCAGCAGCTATAAAGGGGGGACCTACAATGAGCAGTTCTTC.

The rearrangement joins TRBV11-1 to TRBJ2-5; 9 bases are shared with TRBD2. V was clipped by 5 bases and J by 5 bases; unmatched bases: 3. CDR3 length: 13 residues. CDR1 is SGHAT, CDR2 FQDESV, per germline (reference sequence). As DNA, the CDR3 is TGTGCCAGCAGCCGTAGCGGGAGTGAGACCCAGTACTTC. Translation: CASSRSGSETQYF.

The chain is built from TRBV3-1 and TRBJ2-3, with D tentatively TRBD2 (6 bases). Germline V lookup: CDR1 LGHDT, CDR2 YNNKEL (reference sequence). V was pared by 1 base and J by 0 bases, with 11 bases between. The CDR3 spans 16 residues. The CDR3 DNA follows: TGTGCCAGCAGCCAAGTCGGAGGGGCGAGCACAGATACGCAGTATTTT. Protein sequence: CASSQVGGASTDTQYF.

There are a few counts of this clonotype. This chain uses TRBV10-3 with TRBJ2-5; 11 bases line up with TRBD1. The CDR3 is 14 residues long. Germline V CDR1 and CDR2: ENHRY, SYGVKD. With V trimmed by 6 bases and J by 6 bases, 6 bases remained unmatched. The CDR3 here is CAIREGTGGKTQYF. In DNA, the CDR3 is TGTGCCATCAGGGAGGGGACAGGGGGGAAGACCCAGTACTTC.

As regards this clonotype: Lacking the conserved final phenylalanine or tryptophan, this CDR3 likely reflects a read error. The DNA is left out, because the CDR3 cannot be placed on it with certainty; the CDR3 is given as TCRdb lists it. The chain couples TRBV7-6 to TRBJ1-1; TRBD1 is the table's D call and was not checked against the DNA. Germline CDR1 reads SGHVS; CDR2 reads FNYEAQ. The CDR3 has 17 amino acids, counting both end residues. This CDR3 is CASSLATPDRTSSTSGQ.

The rearrangement uses TRBV19 and TRBJ1-1; a weak D match, TRBD1 (7 bases). Gene TRBJ2-2 matches the end of the DNA better, so the J call may be wrong. CDR1 LNHDA and CDR2 SQIVND come from the germline V gene (reference sequence). The CDR3 runs to 19 residues. The CDR3 bases are TGTGCCAGTAGTATGGGACTCGGGGAGCGGAGGGGGCGCACCGGGGAGCTGTTTTTT. Its protein product is CASSMGLGERRGRTGELFF.

This clonotype was detected only a few times. The CDR3 protein is CASSSDIQETQYF. CDR3 nucleotide sequence: TGTGCCAGCAGCTCCGACATACAAGAGACCCAGTACTTC. The genes are TRBV7-8 and TRBJ2-5; D remains unclear. This CDR3 region has 13 residues. V lost 4 bases and J 2 bases, leaving 8 bases between the germline ends. Germline V gives CDR1 SGHVS, CDR2 FQNEAQ.

The chain has TRBV11-3 and TRBJ2-3; TRBD2 matches at 12 bases. The better agreement between TRBJ2-1 and the DNA end casts doubt on the J call. Germline V lookup: CDR1 SGHNT, CDR2 YENEEA. There are 14 residues in the CDR3. The CDR3 region has the DNA TGTGCCAGCAGCTTGGGACTAGCGGGTGATGAGCAGTTCTTC. Amino acid sequence: CASSLGLAGDEQFF.

This clonotype is labeled as medium-sized. The V and J genes are TRBV7-9 and TRBJ2-3, with 7 bases identical to TRBD1. Germline CDR1 and CDR2: SEHNR and FQNEAQ (reference sequence). Trimming at V came to 2 bases and at J to 7 bases, leaving 9 bases not matched to a gene. This CDR3 spans 15 amino acids. This CDR3 reads CASSLYRAGGNTQYF. CDR3 DNA: TGTGCCAGCAGCTTATATAGGGCAGGGGGAAATACGCAGTATTTT.

This clonotype came up many times. V is TRBV18 and J is TRBJ2-5, with a tentative D call TRBD2 (7 bases). The CDR3 sequence is 15 residues long. Germline V gene data show CDR1 as KGHSH and CDR2 as LQKENI. Trimming took off 2 bases at V and 5 bases at J, with 15 bases between the two ends. CDR3 amino acids: CASSPFYREGETQYF. The DNA for the CDR3 is TGTGCCAGCTCACCATTCTACAGGGAGGGTGAGACCCAGTACTTC.

This chain connects TRBV7-3 to TRBJ2-1; perhaps D is TRBD1 or TRBD2 (5 bases each). Germline CDR1 SGHTA, CDR2 FQGTGA. V dropped 2 bases and J dropped 4 bases, with 18 bases sitting between them. The CDR3 has 17 residues. DNA for the CDR3: TGTGCCAGCAGCTTATTCGCCGGGACCCCTAGATACAATGAGCAGTTCTTC. Amino acid sequence: CASSLFAGTPRYNEQFF.